The 20 T cell receptor beta chains in this list originate from one sample, sequenced in a study of blood T cell repertoires in COVID-19. Here immunoSEQ multiplex PCR was the method, and the copy in TCRdb shows in-frame clones only, minus some. The repertoire includes approximately 240,000 clones, approximately 79% of them detected once, and approximately 4% sits in the top ten. Sequencing was done on a sample of peripheral blood. The receptors were gathered from a woman in her thirties or forties with active or convalescent COVID-19.

J is TRBJ1-5 and V is TRBV19, with TRBD1 matching 8 bases. Germline CDR1 LNHDA, CDR2 SQIVND (reference sequence). V was pared by 2 bases and J by 2 bases, with 5 bases of the junction left unmatched. The CDR3 has 16 residues. The CDR3 DNA reads as TGTGCCAGTAGTATATTTCAGGGGGCGCGCAATCAGCCCCAGCATTTT. It encodes CASSIFQGARNQPQHF.

This chain links TRBV29-1 with TRBJ2-3; D is unresolved. This CDR3 contains 11 residues. In germline, CDR1 is SQVTM, CDR2 ANQGSEA. Trimming shortened V by 3 bases and J by 6 bases, and 7 bases separated the two germline ends. CDR3 sequence (DNA): TGCAGCGTTGAGATAGTTGATACGCAGTATTTT. It translates to CSVEIVDTQYF.

The J gene is TRBJ2-3, the V gene TRBV29-1, with 7 bases fitting TRBD2. This CDR3 region has 12 residues. The ends lost 7 bases at V and 2 bases at J; junction bases unmatched: 3. CDR1 is SQVTM, CDR2 ANQGSEA, per germline. The CDR3 coding sequence is TGCAGCGGCGGACTAGACACAGATACGCAGTATTTT. This gives the protein CSGGLDTDTQYF.

The chain has TRBV20-1 and TRBJ1-3; no reliable D call. The CDR3 covers 11 residues. Germline lookup yields CDR1 DFQATT and CDR2 SNEGSKA (reference sequence). V gave up 2 bases and J gave up 6 bases, with 5 bases separating them. The CDR3 nucleotides read TGCAGTGCTAGATTCCTAAACACCATATATTTT. Its translation is CSARFLNTIYF.

V gene TRBV28 combines with J gene TRBJ2-5; possible D gene TRBD1, 5 bases. Germline-derived CDR1 and CDR2 are MDHEN and SYDVKM. Trimming took 5 bases from V and 2 from J, leaving 15 bases between them. This CDR3 region has 15 residues. The CDR3 is CASSPPRTTQETQYF. CDR3 coding DNA: TGTGCCAGCAGTCCACCTCGGACAACTCAAGAGACCCAGTACTTC.

V usage is TRBV7-9 and J usage is TRBJ1-1, with no clear D. The V gene's germline CDR1 is SEHNR and CDR2 FQNEAQ (reference sequence). The CDR3 is 12 amino acids. Deletions cut 4 bases from V and 7 bases from J, with 10 bases between. The CDR3 region is CASSSLPYEAFF. The CDR3 bases are TGTGCCAGCAGCTCCCTGCCCTATGAAGCTTTCTTT.

The V gene is TRBV28, the J gene TRBJ1-3; no definite D call. Germline assignment: CDR1 MDHEN and CDR2 SYDVKM. Trimming removed 5 bases from V and 2 bases from J, with 13 bases in between. The CDR3 is 15 residues long. CDR3: CASSRPGNAGNTIYF. The CDR3 DNA follows: TGTGCCAGCAGTCGGCCGGGGAACGCTGGAAACACCATATATTTT.

This chain uses TRBV24-1 with TRBJ2-3; D is uncertain. The length of the CDR3 is 12 residues. CDR1 and CDR2 (germline): KGHDR, SFDVKD. V lost 9 bases and J 4 bases, leaving 10 bases between the germline ends. The CDR3 coding sequence is TGTGCCACCGGCGGTCGGGCAGATACGCAGTATTTT. The encoded protein is CATGGRADTQYF.

The chain has TRBV9 and TRBJ1-3; 7 bases are a match to TRBD1. CDR1 is SGDLS, CDR2 YYNGEE, per germline. The CDR3 loop spans 17 amino acids. V lost 4 bases, J lost 0 bases, and 10 bases stayed unmatched. The CDR3 DNA follows: TGTGCCAGCAGCCCGAAACTAACAGGGGACTCTGGAAACACCATATATTTT. It is translated as CASSPKLTGDSGNTIYF.

This sequence joins TRBV10-2 and TRBJ1-1, with 9 nucleotides matching TRBD1. With 3 bases clipped from V and 8 bases from J, the junction kept 4 bases outside the gene matches. The CDR3 sequence is 13 residues long. The germline V gene encodes CDR1 WSHSY and CDR2 SAAADI. CDR3 protein: CASSEMDRGEAFF. The DNA of the CDR3 is TGCGCCAGCAGTGAAATGGACAGGGGAGAAGCTTTCTTT.

The chain joins TRBV6-5 to TRBJ1-5; no reliable D call. Trimming cost V 6 bases and J 0 bases, with 12 bases left between them. The length of the CDR3 is 15 residues. Germline V lookup: CDR1 MNHEY, CDR2 SVGAGI. CDR3 in amino acids: CASRLSGDSNQPQHF. The CDR3 DNA follows: TGTGCCAGCAGACTGAGCGGTGATAGCAATCAGCCCCAGCATTTT.

The rearrangement joins TRBV11-2 to TRBJ1-2; tentative D call: TRBD1 (5 bases). CDR1 and CDR2 (germline): SGHAT, FQNNGV. The CDR3 is 14 amino acids. Trimming cost V 1 base and J 4 bases, with 10 bases left between them. The CDR3 DNA sequence: TGTGCCAGCAGCTTAGGAGGGACTAGCTATGGCTACACCTTC. This translates into CASSLGGTSYGYTF.

This rearrangement joins TRBV10-3 to TRBJ1-2, with 7 bases aligning to TRBD1. After removal of 2 bases from V and 5 bases from J, the junction contained 2 bases not matched to a gene. Per the germline V gene, CDR1 is ENHRY and CDR2 is SYGVKD. The CDR3 totals 13 residues. The CDR3 is CAISEDREYGYTF. CDR3 in DNA: TGTGCCATCAGTGAGGACAGGGAGTATGGCTACACCTTC.

V usage is TRBV20-1 and J usage is TRBJ2-3, with 8 bases matching TRBD2. The V and J ends lost 3 bases and 0 bases, in that order; junction bases with no gene match: 8. The CDR3 extends over 16 amino acids. In germline, CDR1 is DFQATT, CDR2 SNEGSKA (reference sequence). For the CDR3, the DNA is TGCAGTGCTAGTGGTAGCGGGGAAAAAAGCACAGATACGCAGTATTTT. Its translation is CSASGSGEKSTDTQYF.

The chain combines TRBV5-1 with TRBJ2-1, with TRBD2 as a possible D gene (5 bases). Trimming took 3 bases from V and 6 from J, leaving 19 bases between them. Germline V CDR1 and CDR2: SGHRS, YFSETQ. This CDR3 has 16 residues. CDR3 amino acids: CASSWTGSTWGNEQFF. The DNA for the CDR3 is TGCGCCAGCAGCTGGACTGGCAGTACCTGGGGCAATGAGCAGTTCTTC. The full variable domain, its missing parts supplied by reference TRBV5-1 and TRBJ2-1, is KAGVTQTPRYLIKTRGQQVTLSCSPISGHRSVSWYQQTPGQGLQFLFEYFSETQRNKGNFPGRFSGRQFSNSRSEMNVSTLELGDSALYLCASSWTGSTWGNEQFFGPGTRLTVL.

The chain carries TRBV7-8 and TRBJ2-5, with a tentative D call TRBD2 (6 bases). This CDR3 spans 15 amino acids. The V gene's germline CDR1 is SGHVS and CDR2 FQNEAQ. V lost 0 bases, J lost 4 bases, and 12 bases lay in between. In nucleotides, the CDR3 is TGTGCCAGCAGCTTAGCTTGGGGGGAGCGAGAGACCCAGTACTTC. Translation: CASSLAWGERETQYF.

The CDR3 DNA reads as TGTGCCAGTAGTACCAGACAGGGCCCCCAAGTTTCTGGCTACACCTTC. Residues: CASSTRQGPQVSGYTF. The chain recombines TRBV19 with TRBJ1-2; 7 bases fit TRBD1. The germline V gene encodes CDR1 LNHDA and CDR2 SQIVND (reference sequence). The CDR3 loop spans 16 amino acids. V lost 4 bases to trimming and J lost 7 bases; unmatched junction nucleotides: 15.

The J gene is TRBJ2-1, the V gene TRBV5-4; the D gene is possibly TRBD2 (6 bases). The germline gives CDR1 SGHNT, CDR2 YYREEE (reference sequence). The CDR3 is 15 amino acids. Trimming took 4 bases from V and 3 from J, leaving 14 bases between them. CDR3 DNA: TGTGCCAGCAGCCTGGACCCGGGGGTCTACAATGAGCAGTTCTTC. Protein product: CASSLDPGVYNEQFF.

This clone was counted a few times. The CDR3 region is CASKSSGFEFRNQPQHF. The CDR3 DNA reads as TGTGCCAGCAAATCGTCGGGATTCGAATTTCGCAATCAGCCCCAGCATTTT. The chain recombines TRBV27 with TRBJ1-5; no firm D call. V lost 7 bases and J 2 bases, leaving 21 bases between the germline ends. The CDR3 totals 17 residues. In germline, CDR1 is MNHEY, CDR2 SMNVEV (reference sequence).

V usage is TRBV23-1 and J usage is TRBJ2-5; possibly TRBD1 for D (6 bases). TRBV23-1 is identified as an open reading frame with a role that is uncertain. V was shortened by 8 bases and J by 2 bases, with 9 bases between the two germline ends. The length of the CDR3 is 12 residues. The CDR3 sequence: CASGTPQETQYF. CDR3 nucleotides: TGCGCCAGCGGGACACCGCAAGAGACCCAGTACTTC.